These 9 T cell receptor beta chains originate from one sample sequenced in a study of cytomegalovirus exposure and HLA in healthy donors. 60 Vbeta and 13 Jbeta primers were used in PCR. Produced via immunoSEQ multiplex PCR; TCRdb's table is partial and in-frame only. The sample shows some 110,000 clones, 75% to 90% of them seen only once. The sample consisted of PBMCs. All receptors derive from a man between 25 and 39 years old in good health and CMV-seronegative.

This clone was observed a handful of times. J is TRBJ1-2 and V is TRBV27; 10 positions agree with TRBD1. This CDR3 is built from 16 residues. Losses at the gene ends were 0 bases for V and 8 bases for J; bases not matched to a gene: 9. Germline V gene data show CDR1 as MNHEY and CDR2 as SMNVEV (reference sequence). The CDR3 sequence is CASSLSRTGGIMGYTF. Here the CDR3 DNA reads TGTGCCAGCAGTTTATCGCGGACAGGGGGTATTATGGGCTACACCTTC.

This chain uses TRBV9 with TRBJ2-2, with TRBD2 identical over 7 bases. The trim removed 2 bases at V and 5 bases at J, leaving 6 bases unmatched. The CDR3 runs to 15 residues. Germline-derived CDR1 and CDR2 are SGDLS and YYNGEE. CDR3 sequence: CASSVGGFGTGELFF. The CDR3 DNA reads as TGTGCCAGCAGCGTCGGGGGGTTCGGGACCGGGGAGCTGTTTTTT.

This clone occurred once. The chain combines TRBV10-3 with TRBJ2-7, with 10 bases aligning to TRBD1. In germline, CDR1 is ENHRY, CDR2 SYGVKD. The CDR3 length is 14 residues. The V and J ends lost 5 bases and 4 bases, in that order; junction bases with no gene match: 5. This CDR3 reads CAISKDRGAYEQYF. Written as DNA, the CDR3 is TGTGCCATCAGTAAGGACAGGGGGGCATACGAGCAGTACTTC.

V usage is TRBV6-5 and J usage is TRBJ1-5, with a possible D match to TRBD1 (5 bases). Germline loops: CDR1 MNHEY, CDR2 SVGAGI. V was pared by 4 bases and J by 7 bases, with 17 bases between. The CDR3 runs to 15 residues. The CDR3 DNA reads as TGTGCCAGCAGTTCCCGGTCCAGGGCCGGCCAGCCCCAGCATTTT. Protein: CASSSRSRAGQPQHF.

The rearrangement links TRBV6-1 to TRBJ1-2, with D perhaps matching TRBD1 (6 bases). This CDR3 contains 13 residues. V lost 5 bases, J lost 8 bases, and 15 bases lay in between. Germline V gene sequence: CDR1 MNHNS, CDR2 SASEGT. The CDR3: CASSQTGAGGYTF. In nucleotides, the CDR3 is TGTGCCAGCAGTCAGACAGGAGCTGGAGGCTACACCTTC.

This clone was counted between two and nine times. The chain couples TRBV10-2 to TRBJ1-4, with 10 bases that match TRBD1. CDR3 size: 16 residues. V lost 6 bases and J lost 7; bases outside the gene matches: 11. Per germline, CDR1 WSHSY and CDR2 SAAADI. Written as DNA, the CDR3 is TGCGCCAGCAGCCCTGTTCGACAGGGGGCCGGTGAAAAACTGTTTTTT. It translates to CASSPVRQGAGEKLFF.

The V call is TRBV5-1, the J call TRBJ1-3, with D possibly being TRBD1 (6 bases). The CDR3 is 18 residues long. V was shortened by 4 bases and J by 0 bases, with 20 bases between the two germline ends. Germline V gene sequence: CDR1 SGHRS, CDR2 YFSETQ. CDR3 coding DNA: TGCGCCAGCAGCCTCATCCCCACAGGGACGAGCTCTGGAAACACCATATATTTT. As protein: CASSLIPTGTSSGNTIYF. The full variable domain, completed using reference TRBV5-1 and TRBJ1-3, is KAGVTQTPRYLIKTRGQQVTLSCSPISGHRSVSWYQQTPGQGLQFLFEYFSETQRNKGNFPGRFSGRQFSNSRSEMNVSTLELGDSALYLCASSLIPTGTSSGNTIYFGEGSWLTVV.

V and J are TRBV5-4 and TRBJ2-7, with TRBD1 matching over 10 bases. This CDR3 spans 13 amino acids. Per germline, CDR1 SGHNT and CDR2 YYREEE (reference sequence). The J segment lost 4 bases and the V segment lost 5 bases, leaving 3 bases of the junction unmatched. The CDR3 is CASRGQGKYEQYF. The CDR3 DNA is TGTGCCAGCAGGGGACAGGGGAAATACGAGCAGTACTTC. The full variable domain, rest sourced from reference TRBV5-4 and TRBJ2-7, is ETGVTQSPTHLIKTRGQQVTLRCSSQSGHNTVSWYQQALGQGPQFIFQYYREEENGRGNFPPRFSGLQFPNYSSELNVNALELDDSALYLCASRGQGKYEQYFGPGTRLTVT.

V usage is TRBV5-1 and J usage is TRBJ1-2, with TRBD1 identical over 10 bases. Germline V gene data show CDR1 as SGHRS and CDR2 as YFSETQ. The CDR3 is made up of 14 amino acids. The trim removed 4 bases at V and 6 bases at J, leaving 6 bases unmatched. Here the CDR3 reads CASSVDRGRDGYTF. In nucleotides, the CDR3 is TGCGCCAGCAGCGTCGACAGGGGGCGGGATGGCTACACCTTC.